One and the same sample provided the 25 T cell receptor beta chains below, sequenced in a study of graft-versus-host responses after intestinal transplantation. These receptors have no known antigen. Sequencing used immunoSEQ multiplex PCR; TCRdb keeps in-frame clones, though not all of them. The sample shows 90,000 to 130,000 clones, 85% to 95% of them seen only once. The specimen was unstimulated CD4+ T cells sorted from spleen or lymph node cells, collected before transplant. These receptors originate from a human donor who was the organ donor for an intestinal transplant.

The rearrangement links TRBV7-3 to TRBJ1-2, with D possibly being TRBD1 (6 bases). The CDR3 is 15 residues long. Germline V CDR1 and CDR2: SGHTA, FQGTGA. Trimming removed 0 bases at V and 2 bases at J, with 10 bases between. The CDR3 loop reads CASSLTRQGNYGYTF. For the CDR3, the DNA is TGTGCCAGCAGCTTAACGCGTCAGGGGAACTATGGCTACACCTTC.

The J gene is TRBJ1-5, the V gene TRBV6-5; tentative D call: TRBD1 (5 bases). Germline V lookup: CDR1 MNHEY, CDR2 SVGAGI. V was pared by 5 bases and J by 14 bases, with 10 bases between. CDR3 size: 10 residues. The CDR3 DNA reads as TGTGCCAGCAGTGAAAGGACAAAGCATTTT. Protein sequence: CASSERTKHF.

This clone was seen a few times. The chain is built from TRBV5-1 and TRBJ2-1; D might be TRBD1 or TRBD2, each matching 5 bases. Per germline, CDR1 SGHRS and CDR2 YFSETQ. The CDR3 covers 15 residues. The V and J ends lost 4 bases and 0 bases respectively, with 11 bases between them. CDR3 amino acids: CASSQQGPSYNEQFF. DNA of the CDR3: TGCGCCAGCAGCCAGCAGGGACCCTCCTACAATGAGCAGTTCTTC.

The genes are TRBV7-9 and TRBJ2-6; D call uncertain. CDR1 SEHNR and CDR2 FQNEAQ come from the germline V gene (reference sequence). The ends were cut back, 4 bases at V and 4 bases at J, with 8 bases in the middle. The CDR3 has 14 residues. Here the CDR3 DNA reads TGTGCCAGCAGCTGGAACTCAGGGGCCAACGTCCTGACTTTC. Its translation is CASSWNSGANVLTF.

The CDR3 region is CASTGRDRSTDTQYF. The CDR3 DNA is TGTGCCAGCACTGGGCGGGACAGAAGCACAGATACGCAGTATTTT. This chain joins TRBV28 and TRBJ2-3, with D maybe TRBD1 (7 bases). The germline V gene has CDR1 MDHEN and CDR2 SYDVKM. This CDR3 is built from 15 residues. The V and J ends lost 7 bases and 0 bases respectively, with 14 bases between them.

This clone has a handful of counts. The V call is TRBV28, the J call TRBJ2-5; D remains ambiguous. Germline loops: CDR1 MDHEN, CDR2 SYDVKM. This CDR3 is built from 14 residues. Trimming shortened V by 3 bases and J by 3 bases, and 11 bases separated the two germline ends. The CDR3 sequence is CASSLAGQKETQYF. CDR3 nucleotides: TGTGCCAGCAGTTTGGCAGGTCAAAAAGAGACCCAGTACTTC.

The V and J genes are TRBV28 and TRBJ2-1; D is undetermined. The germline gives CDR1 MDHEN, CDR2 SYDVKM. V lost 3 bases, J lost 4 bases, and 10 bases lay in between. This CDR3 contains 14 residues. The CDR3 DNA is TGTGCCAGCAGTTTCCCCATCGGGTACAATGAGCAGTTCTTC. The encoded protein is CASSFPIGYNEQFF.

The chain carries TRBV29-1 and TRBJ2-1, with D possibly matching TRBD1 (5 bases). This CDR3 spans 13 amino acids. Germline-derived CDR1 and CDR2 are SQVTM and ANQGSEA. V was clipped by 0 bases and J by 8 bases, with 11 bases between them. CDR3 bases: TGCAGCGTTGAAGACTCGCAGGGCGATGAGCAGTTCTTC. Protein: CSVEDSQGDEQFF.

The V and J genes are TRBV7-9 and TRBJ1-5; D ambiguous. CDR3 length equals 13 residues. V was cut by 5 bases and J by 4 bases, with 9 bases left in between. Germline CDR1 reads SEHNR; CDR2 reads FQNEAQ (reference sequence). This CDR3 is CASSRDSNQPQHF. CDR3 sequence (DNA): TGTGCCAGCAGCCGGGATTCAAATCAGCCCCAGCATTTT.

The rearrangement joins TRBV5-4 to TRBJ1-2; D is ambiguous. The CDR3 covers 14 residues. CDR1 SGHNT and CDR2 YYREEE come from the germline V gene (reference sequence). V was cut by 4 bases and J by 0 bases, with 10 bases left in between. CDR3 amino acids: CASSPRDSNYGYTF. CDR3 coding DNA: TGTGCCAGCAGCCCACGGGATTCTAACTATGGCTACACCTTC. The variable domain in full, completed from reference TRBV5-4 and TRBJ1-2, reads ETGVTQSPTHLIKTRGQQVTLRCSSQSGHNTVSWYQQALGQGPQFIFQYYREEENGRGNFPPRFSGLQFPNYSSELNVNALELDDSALYLCASSPRDSNYGYTFGSGTRLTVV.

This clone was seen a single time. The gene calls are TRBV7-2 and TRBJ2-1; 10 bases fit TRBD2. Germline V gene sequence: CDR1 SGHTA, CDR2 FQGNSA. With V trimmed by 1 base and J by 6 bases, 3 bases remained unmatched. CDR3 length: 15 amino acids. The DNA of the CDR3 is TGTGCCAGCAGCTTAGTGGCTAGCGGGAGCAATGAGCAGTTCTTC. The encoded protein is CASSLVASGSNEQFF.

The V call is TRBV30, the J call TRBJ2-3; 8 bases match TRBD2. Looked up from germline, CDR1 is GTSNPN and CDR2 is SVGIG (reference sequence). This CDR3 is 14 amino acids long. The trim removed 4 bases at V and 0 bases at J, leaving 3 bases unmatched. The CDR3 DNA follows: TGTGCCTGGAATCCTAGCGGGAGCACAGATACGCAGTATTTT. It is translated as CAWNPSGSTDTQYF. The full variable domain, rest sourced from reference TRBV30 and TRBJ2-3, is SQTIHQWPATLVQPVGSPLSLECTVEGTSNPNLYWYRQAAGRGLQLLFYSVGIGQISSEVPQNLSASRPQDRQFILSSKKLLLSDSGFYLCAWNPSGSTDTQYFGPGTRLTVL.

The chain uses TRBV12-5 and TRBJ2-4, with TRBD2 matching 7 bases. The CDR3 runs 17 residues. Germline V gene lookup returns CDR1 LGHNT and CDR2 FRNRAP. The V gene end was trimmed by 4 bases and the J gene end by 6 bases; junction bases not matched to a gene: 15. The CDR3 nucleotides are TGTGCTAGTGGTTCCCCCAGGGTAGCGGGCCAAACAAACATTCAGTACTTC. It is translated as CASGSPRVAGQTNIQYF.

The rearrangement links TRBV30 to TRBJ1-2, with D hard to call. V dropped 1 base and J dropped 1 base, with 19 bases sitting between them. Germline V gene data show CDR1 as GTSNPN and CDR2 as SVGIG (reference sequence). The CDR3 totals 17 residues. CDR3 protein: CAWSAFNSGRFNYGYTF. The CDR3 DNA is TGTGCCTGGAGTGCTTTCAATAGTGGACGGTTTAACTATGGCTACACCTTC.

CDR3: CSAWGAHEQYF. CDR3 coding DNA: TGCAGTGCGTGGGGGGCCCACGAGCAGTACTTC. The V and J genes are TRBV20-1 and TRBJ2-7; possibly TRBD1 or TRBD2 for D (6 bases each). The CDR3 length is 11 residues. CDR1 and CDR2 from the germline V gene are DFQATT and SNEGSKA (reference sequence). Between the trimmed V and J ends, which lost 6 bases and 5 bases, there was a span of 11 bases.

In DNA form, the CDR3 reads TGTGCCAGCAGTTACCATCCCTATCAGACCCAGTACTTC. This translates into CASSYHPYQTQYF. The rearrangement uses TRBV5-4 and TRBJ2-5; D uncertain. The V end was cut by 5 bases, the J end by 6 bases, with 14 bases between. The CDR3 has 13 residues. The V gene's germline CDR1 is SGHNT and CDR2 YYREEE (reference sequence).

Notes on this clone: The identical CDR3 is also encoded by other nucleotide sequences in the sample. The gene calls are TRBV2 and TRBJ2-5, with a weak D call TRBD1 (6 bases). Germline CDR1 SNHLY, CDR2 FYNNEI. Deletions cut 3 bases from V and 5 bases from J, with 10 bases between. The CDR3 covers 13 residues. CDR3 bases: TGTGCCAGCAGTGACAGGGGTCGTGAGACCCAGTACTTC. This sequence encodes CASSDRGRETQYF.

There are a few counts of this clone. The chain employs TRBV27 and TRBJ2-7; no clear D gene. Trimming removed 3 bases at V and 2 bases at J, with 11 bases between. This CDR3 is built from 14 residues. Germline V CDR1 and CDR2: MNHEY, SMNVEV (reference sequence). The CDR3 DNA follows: TGTGCCAGCAGTTTCCTGGCGGACCCCTACGAGCAGTACTTC. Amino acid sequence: CASSFLADPYEQYF.

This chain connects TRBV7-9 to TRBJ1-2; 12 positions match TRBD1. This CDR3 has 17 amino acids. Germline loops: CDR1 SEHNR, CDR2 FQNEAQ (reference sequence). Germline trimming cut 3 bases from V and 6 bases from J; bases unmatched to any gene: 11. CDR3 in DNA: TGTGCCAGCAGCTTTGAAACCGGGGGACAGGGGGCGAATGGCTACACCTTC. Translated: CASSFETGGQGANGYTF.

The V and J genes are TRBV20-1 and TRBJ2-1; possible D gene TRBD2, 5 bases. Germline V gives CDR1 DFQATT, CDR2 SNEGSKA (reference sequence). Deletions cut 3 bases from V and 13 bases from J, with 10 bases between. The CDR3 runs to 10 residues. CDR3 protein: CSASRADQFF. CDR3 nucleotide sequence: TGCAGTGCTAGCCGAGCGGACCAGTTCTTC.

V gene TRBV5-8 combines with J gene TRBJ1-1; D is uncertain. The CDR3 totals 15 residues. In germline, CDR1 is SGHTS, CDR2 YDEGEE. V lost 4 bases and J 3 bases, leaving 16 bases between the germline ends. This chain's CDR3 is CASSPTILEHTEAFF. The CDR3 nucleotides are TGTGCCAGCAGCCCCACTATCCTGGAACACACTGAAGCTTTCTTT.

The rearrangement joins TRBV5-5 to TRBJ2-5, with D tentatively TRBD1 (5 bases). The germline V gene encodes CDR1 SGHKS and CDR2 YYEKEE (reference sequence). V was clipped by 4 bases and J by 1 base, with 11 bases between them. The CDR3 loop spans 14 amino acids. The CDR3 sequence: CASSPYQGQETQYF. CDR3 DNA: TGTGCCAGCAGCCCTTATCAGGGCCAAGAGACCCAGTACTTC.

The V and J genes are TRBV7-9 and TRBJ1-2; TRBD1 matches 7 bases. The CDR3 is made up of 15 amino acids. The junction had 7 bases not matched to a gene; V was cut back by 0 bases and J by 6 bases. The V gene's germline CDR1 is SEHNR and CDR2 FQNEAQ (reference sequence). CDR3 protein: CASSLAQGGMHGYTF. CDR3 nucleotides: TGTGCCAGCAGCTTAGCCCAAGGGGGCATGCATGGCTACACCTTC.

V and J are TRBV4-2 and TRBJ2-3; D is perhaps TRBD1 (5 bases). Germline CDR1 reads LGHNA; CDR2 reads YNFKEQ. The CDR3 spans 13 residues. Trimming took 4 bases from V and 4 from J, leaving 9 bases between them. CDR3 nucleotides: TGTGCCAGCAGCCGGCTAGGGGCAGATACGCAGTATTTT. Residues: CASSRLGADTQYF.

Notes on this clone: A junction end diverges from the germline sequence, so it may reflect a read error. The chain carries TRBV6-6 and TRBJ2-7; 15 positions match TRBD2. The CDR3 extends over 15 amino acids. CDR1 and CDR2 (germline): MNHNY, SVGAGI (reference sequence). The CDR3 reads CASSYPGLAGGPLNF. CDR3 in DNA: TGTGCCAGCAGCTACCCCGGACTAGCGGGAGGGCCGTTGAACTTC.